Described below is a single TCR beta chain sequence and its context. These data come from a study of T cells in Graves' hyperthyroidism and ophthalmopathy. TCR beta CDR3 sequences were amplified from RNA transcripts. The primer set for the first-round RT-PCR of the TCR CDR3 was HTBI. TCRdb called the multiplex PCR reads again in MiXCR, with one record for every CDR3 protein. The profile covers some 490,000 distinct CDR3 sequences, with under 25% appearing a single time and approximately 49% taken by the ten largest. Sequencing was carried out using blood. The source of this sequence is a woman aged 65 to 85 with Graves' ophthalmopathy.

This chain's CDR3 is CASRGKGADNLALHF. CDR3 coding DNA: TGTGCCAGTAGGGGAAAGGGGGCTGATAATTTGGCCCTCCACTTT. V and J are TRBV19 and TRBJ1-6; TRBD1 matches 7 bases. Unmatched junction bases numbered 16, after V lost 6 bases and J lost 14 bases. The CDR3 sequence is 15 residues long. Germline lookup yields CDR1 LNHDA and CDR2 SQIVND (reference sequence).